This T cell receptor beta chain was obtained from a study of monozygotic twins with inflammatory bowel disease. The quantity of total RNA per TCR library was around 3,600 ng. cDNA synthesis was performed in eight separate reactions for each sample. After re-calling the 5' RACE reads, TCRdb lists one entry per CDR3 protein, DNA absent. This sample contains approximately 140,000 distinct CDR3 sequences. Study-level findings and limits: IBD patients shared fewer clonotypes with other individuals than healthy twins, especially patients with disease activity signs. A reduction in TCRbeta diversity (inverse Simpson) was seen in IBD patients relative to healthy co-twins.

Concerning this clonotype itself: The antigen is unknown.

Sequencing input: blood. This receptor was taken from a human donor with ulcerative colitis or Crohn's disease, or a healthy co-twin of an affected twin (not recorded which).

The CDR3 sequence is CAISGDRDYETQYF. The chain links TRBV10-3 to TRBJ2-5; checking the TCRdb D call of TRBD1 is not possible without DNA. The CDR3 runs to 14 residues. The V gene's germline CDR1 is ENHRY and CDR2 SYGVKD.